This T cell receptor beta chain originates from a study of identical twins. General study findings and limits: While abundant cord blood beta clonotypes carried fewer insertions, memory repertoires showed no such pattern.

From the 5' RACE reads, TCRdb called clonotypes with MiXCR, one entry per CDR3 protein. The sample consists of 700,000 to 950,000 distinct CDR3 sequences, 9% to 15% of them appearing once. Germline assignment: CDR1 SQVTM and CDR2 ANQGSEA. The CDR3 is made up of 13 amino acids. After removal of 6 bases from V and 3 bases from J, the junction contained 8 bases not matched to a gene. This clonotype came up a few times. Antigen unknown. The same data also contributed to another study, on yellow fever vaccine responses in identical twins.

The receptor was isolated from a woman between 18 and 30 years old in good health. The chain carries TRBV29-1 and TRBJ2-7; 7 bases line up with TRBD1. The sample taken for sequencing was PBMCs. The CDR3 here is CSVQRQGDYEQYF. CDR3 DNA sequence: TGCAGCGTCCAAAGACAGGGTGACTACGAGCAGTACTTC.